These 3 T cell receptor beta chains originate from one sample sequenced in a study of shared clonotypes between healthy human individuals. Data came from immunoSEQ multiplex PCR; TCRdb stores just in-frame clones and leaves some out. Here the sample spans roughly 510,000 clones, 75% to 80% being singletons. Sequencing was carried out using PBMCs. All receptors come from a woman between 40 and 50 years old in good health. Some clones in this sample may be carry-over from other donors' samples.

This rearrangement joins TRBV5-1 to TRBJ2-7; weak D call: TRBD1 (8 bases). This CDR3 region has 15 residues. V lost 4 bases and J 4 bases, leaving 18 bases between the germline ends. Germline CDR1 and CDR2: SGHRS and YFSETQ. As DNA, the CDR3 is TGCGCCAGCAGCCCAACAGGGGGAGGGATGTACGAGCAGTACTTC. It encodes CASSPTGGGMYEQYF. The full variable domain, rest sourced from reference TRBV5-1 and TRBJ2-7, is KAGVTQTPRYLIKTRGQQVTLSCSPISGHRSVSWYQQTPGQGLQFLFEYFSETQRNKGNFPGRFSGRQFSNSRSEMNVSTLELGDSALYLCASSPTGGGMYEQYFGPGTRLTVT.

The V and J genes are TRBV5-1 and TRBJ1-4, with 12 bases matching TRBD1. This CDR3 region has 14 residues. The J segment lost 8 bases and the V segment lost 3 bases, leaving 2 bases of the junction unmatched. In germline, CDR1 is SGHRS, CDR2 YFSETQ. The chain's CDR3 is CASSYGTGGEKLFF. CDR3 nucleotide sequence: TGCGCCAGCAGCTACGGGACAGGGGGCGAAAAACTGTTTTTT.

The chain uses TRBV5-1 and TRBJ2-7; 7 bases agree with TRBD1. Germline-derived CDR1 and CDR2 are SGHRS and YFSETQ. J was trimmed by 1 base and V by 4 bases; bases with no gene match: 11. There are 16 residues in the CDR3. CDR3 nucleotides: TGCGCCAGCAGCGCGCCACCGGGACAGATATCCTACGAGCAGTACTTC. It is translated as CASSAPPGQISYEQYF.